The present T cell receptor (beta chain) was sequenced within a study of blood T cell repertoires in COVID-19. Clones were sequenced by immunoSEQ multiplex PCR, and TCRdb holds only the in-frame ones, with some missing. The sample has just under 250,000 clones, 86% seen once. The material sequenced was peripheral blood. This receptor was obtained from a woman younger than 45 who had recovered from COVID-19.

CDR3 region: CATSRDISVNGYTF. In DNA form, the CDR3 reads TGTGCCACCAGCAGAGATATTTCAGTTAATGGCTACACCTTC. The gene calls are TRBV15 and TRBJ1-2; no firm D call. Per the germline V gene, CDR1 is LNHNV and CDR2 is YYDKDF (reference sequence). The CDR3 runs to 14 residues. V shed 0 bases and J shed 6 bases, with 11 bases lying between them.